The clone carrying this TCR beta chain came up a few times. The junction departs from the called germline gene at one end, perhaps through a read error. These data originate in a study of molecular identifiers for immune sequencing clone quantification. Making the bulk TCR libraries relied on previously described methods and listed TCR primers. MiXCR, applied by TCRdb to the PCR reads, yields one record per CDR3 protein. The table lists nearly 650,000 distinct CDR3 sequences, approximately 24% of them singletons. The CDR3 has 17 residues. Germline V gene sequence: CDR1 SSHAT, CDR2 FNYEAQ (reference sequence).

The sequenced sample was naive CD8+ T cells from blood, with Jurkat cell RNA spiked in. Subset in this sample: FACS-sorted CD8+CD4-CCR7+CD45RA+ naive T cells. The chain joins TRBV7-7 to TRBJ2-5; TRBD2 might be the D (6 bases). The clonotype comes from a human donor in good health. Some libraries in this study had Jurkat cell RNA spiked in. CDR3 sequence (DNA): TGTGCTAGCAGCCCATCTGGGGTGAGCGGGTGGCCGGGGACCCAGTACTTC. Its translation: CASSPSGVSGWPGTQYF.